The present T cell receptor (beta chain) was sequenced within a study of OX40 agonist ivuxolimab in advanced cancers. The CDR3 is 15 residues long. V was pared by 4 bases and J by 0 bases, with 11 bases between. Germline V lookup: CDR1 KGHSH, CDR2 LQKENI. The method was immunoSEQ multiplex PCR; TCRdb's version includes in-frame clones alone and lacks a portion of them. The table records 30,000 to 35,000 clones, 65% to 80% of them present only once. This specimen consisted of CD4+ or CD8+ T cells sorted from blood, obtained in a trial of the OX40 agonist ivuxolimab. This sequence originates from an adult with an advanced solid tumor such as melanoma, head and neck, liver or kidney cancer. The chain has TRBV18 and TRBJ2-3; D is unclear. CDR3 in DNA: TGTGCCAGCTCACGCTCCGGCGGCAGCACAGATACGCAGTATTTT. Translated: CASSRSGGSTDTQYF.